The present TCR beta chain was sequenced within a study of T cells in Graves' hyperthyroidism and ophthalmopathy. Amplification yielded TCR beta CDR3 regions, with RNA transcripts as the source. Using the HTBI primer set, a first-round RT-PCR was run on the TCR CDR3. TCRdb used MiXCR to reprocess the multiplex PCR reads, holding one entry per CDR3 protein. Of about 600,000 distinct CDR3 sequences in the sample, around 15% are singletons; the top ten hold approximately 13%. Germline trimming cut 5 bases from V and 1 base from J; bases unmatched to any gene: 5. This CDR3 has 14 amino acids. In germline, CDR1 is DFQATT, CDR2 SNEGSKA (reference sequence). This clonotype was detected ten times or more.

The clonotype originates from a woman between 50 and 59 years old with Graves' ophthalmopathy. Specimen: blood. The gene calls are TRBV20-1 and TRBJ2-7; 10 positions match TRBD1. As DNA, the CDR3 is TGCAGTGCTTCCTCGGGACAGGGGTCCTACGAGCAGTACTTC. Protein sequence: CSASSGQGSYEQYF.